This T cell receptor beta chain emerged from a study of blood T cell repertoires in COVID-19. TCRdb keeps only in-frame clones here, not all; method: immunoSEQ multiplex PCR. The sample has roughly 250,000 clones, 80% to 90% seen once. CDR1 and CDR2 (germline): SQVTM, ANQGSEA. The CDR3 is 11 residues long. V was trimmed by 6 bases and J by 2 bases, leaving 7 bases between them. Researchers sorted participants into cohorts using their self-reported clinical history. Resolution of symptoms, clearance, or two negative PCRs was present in recovered Cohort 3 donors. The chain combines TRBV29-1 with TRBJ1-2, with no clear D. The receptor comes from a woman aged 18-35 years who had recovered from COVID-19. Material for sequencing was PBMCs or T cells enriched from blood (not recorded which). The CDR3 region is CSVPSNYGYTF. DNA for the CDR3: TGCAGCGTCCCATCCAACTATGGCTACACCTTC.